The 23 T cell receptor beta chains below all came from one sample that was sequenced in a study of CD8 T cells in ankylosing spondylitis. General study findings and limits: Within ankylosing spondylitis blood, a TCR beta motif made up of eight highly homologous variants appeared to be characteristic.

Their recognized antigens are unknown. One entry per CDR3 protein results from TCRdb running MiXCR on the 5' RACE reads. Of roughly 490,000 distinct CDR3 sequences detected, approximately 5.3% appear once; the ten largest clones hold under 4.5%. What was sequenced was blood, either unsorted or a sorted T cell fraction (not recorded which). The receptors stem from a male donor with ankylosing spondylitis.

This clonotype was found many times. The chain's CDR3 is CSAIGGILSYNEQFF. The CDR3 bases are TGCAGCGCCATTGGGGGGATTCTCTCCTACAATGAGCAGTTCTTC. This chain links TRBV29-1 with TRBJ2-1, with D perhaps matching TRBD2 (6 bases). CDR3 length: 15 residues. CDR1 SQVTM and CDR2 ANQGSEA come from the germline V gene. V gave up 7 bases and J gave up 0 bases, with 16 bases separating them.

There are many counts of this clonotype. The genes are TRBV7-2 and TRBJ2-3; 8 bases are a match to TRBD2. In germline, CDR1 is SGHTA, CDR2 FQGNSA. The CDR3 has 16 residues. The V and J ends lost 1 base and 8 bases, in that order; junction bases with no gene match: 11. The CDR3 DNA reads as TGTGCCAGCAGCTTAGATGGGACTAGGGAGTTTGGTACGCAGTATTTT. This translates into CASSLDGTREFGTQYF.

This clonotype was counted at least ten times. The J gene is TRBJ1-1, the V gene TRBV29-1; 7 bases match TRBD1. Germline V CDR1 and CDR2: SQVTM, ANQGSEA. Germline trimming cut 5 bases from V and 1 base from J; bases unmatched to any gene: 4. The CDR3 covers 13 residues. In DNA form, the CDR3 reads TGCAGCGTTACAGGGGACCGGAACACTGAAGCTTTCTTT. It codes for CSVTGDRNTEAFF.

This clonotype has a count of ten or more. CDR3 amino acids: CASSLFGRILDEKLFF. As DNA, the CDR3 is TGTGCCAGCAGCTTATTCGGACGGATCCTGGATGAAAAACTGTTTTTT. The chain links TRBV7-2 to TRBJ1-4; unclear D gene. The CDR3 is 16 amino acids. CDR1 and CDR2 from the germline V gene are SGHTA and FQGNSA. V was shortened by 2 bases and J by 6 bases, with 16 bases between the two germline ends. Full variable domain (missing parts from reference TRBV7-2 and TRBJ1-4): GAGVSQSPSNKVTEKGKDVELRCDPISGHTALYWYRQSLGQGLEFLIYFQGNSAPDKSGLPSDRFSAERTGGSVSTLTIQRTQQEDSAVYLCASSLFGRILDEKLFFGSGTQLSVL.

The CDR3 DNA reads as TGTGCCAGCAGCTTAGCGGGACTAGCGGGGTTACAAGAGACCCAGTACTTC. Protein: CASSLAGLAGLQETQYF. The chain carries TRBV7-6 and TRBJ2-5, with TRBD2 matching 13 bases. Germline loops: CDR1 SGHVS, CDR2 FNYEAQ. The CDR3 length is 17 residues. V shed 0 bases and J 2 bases; nucleotides not matched to a gene: 3.

The sample holds many counts of this clonotype. The gene calls are TRBV20-1 and TRBJ2-5; no clear D. CDR3 length: 9 amino acids. Germline lookup yields CDR1 DFQATT and CDR2 SNEGSKA (reference sequence). Trimming removed 6 bases from V and 4 bases from J, with 3 bases in between. The CDR3 region has the DNA TGCAGTGCCGGAGAGACCCAGTACTTC. Translation: CSAGETQYF.

This clonotype was seen ten or more times. V and J are TRBV5-1 and TRBJ1-2, with D perhaps matching TRBD1 (6 bases). CDR3 size: 13 residues. The V end lost 4 bases, the J end lost 6 bases, and 13 bases lay between the germline ends. Germline CDR1 is SGHRS and CDR2 is YFSETQ. The CDR3 here is CASSLQGLDGYTF. The CDR3 region has the DNA TGCGCCAGCAGCCTACAGGGATTGGATGGCTACACCTTC.

This chain links TRBV27 with TRBJ2-3; 7 nucleotides align to TRBD2. The germline CDR1 and CDR2 sequences are MNHEY and SMNVEV (reference sequence). J gave up 0 bases and V 4 bases, and 4 bases lay outside the gene matches. This CDR3 spans 15 amino acids. CDR3 residues: CASSWASGSTDTQYF. DNA for the CDR3: TGTGCCAGCAGTTGGGCTAGCGGAAGCACAGATACGCAGTATTTT.

Notes on this clonotype: With a much larger clone just one base away, this may be a read error. Lacking the conserved final phenylalanine or tryptophan, this CDR3 likely reflects a read error. CDR3 loop: CATSRDRLNTEAFS. The CDR3 DNA is TGTGCCACCAGCAGAGATAGGTTGAACACTGAAGCTTTCTCT. J is TRBJ1-1 and V is TRBV15; D uncertain. Trimming removed 0 bases at V and 0 bases at J, with 5 bases between. CDR1 and CDR2 (germline): LNHNV, YYDKDF (reference sequence). The CDR3 consists of 14 residues.

This clonotype was counted ten times or more. The chain combines TRBV12-3 or TRBV12-4 with TRBJ1-1; D is perhaps TRBD1 (5 bases). Trimming removed 0 bases at V and 6 bases at J, with 17 bases between. CDR3 length: 16 residues. CDR3 bases: TGTGCCAGCAGTTTAGCTTCTACCGGGGCCCGCCCTGAAGCTTTCTTT. Translated: CASSLASTGARPEAFF.

Ten or more counts support this clonotype. The J gene is TRBJ2-3, the V gene TRBV9; possibly TRBD1 for D (5 bases). Germline lookup yields CDR1 SGDLS and CDR2 YYNGEE. CDR3 length equals 13 residues. Trimming stripped 1 base from V and 6 bases from J, with 9 bases between. The CDR3 here is CASSVRWGDTQYF. The CDR3 bases are TGTGCCAGCAGCGTAAGATGGGGCGATACGCAGTATTTT. Full variable domain (outside the CDR3, taken from reference TRBV9 and TRBJ2-3): DSGVTQTPKHLITATGQRVTLRCSPRSGDLSVYWYQQSLDQGLQFLIQYYNGEERAKGNILERFSAQQFPDLHSELNLSSLELGDSALYFCASSVRWGDTQYFGPGTRLTVL.

This clonotype was observed many times. The CDR3, as DNA: TGTGCCAGCAGCCAGGGACAGGGCGATCAGCCCCAGCATTTT. Translating gives CASSQGQGDQPQHF. This chain links TRBV2 with TRBJ1-5, with 9 positions matching TRBD1. The V segment lost 6 bases and the J segment 5 bases; nucleotides outside the gene matches: 5. CDR3 length: 14 amino acids. The germline gives CDR1 SNHLY, CDR2 FYNNEI.

This clonotype was detected ten times or more. V is TRBV20-1 and J is TRBJ2-3; the match to TRBD2 covers 9 bases. The V and J ends lost 5 bases and 2 bases, in that order; junction bases with no gene match: 8. CDR1 is DFQATT, CDR2 SNEGSKA, per germline (reference sequence). This CDR3 comprises 15 residues. The CDR3 DNA sequence: TGCAGTGCTTTCGGACTAGCGAGATACACAGATACGCAGTATTTT. The encoded protein is CSAFGLARYTDTQYF.

This clonotype has at least ten counts. The chain combines TRBV15 with TRBJ2-2; D remains ambiguous. CDR3 length: 14 amino acids. Trimming stripped 3 bases from V and 0 bases from J, with 5 bases between. Per germline, CDR1 LNHNV and CDR2 YYDKDF (reference sequence). The CDR3 region is CATSSPSNTGELFF. The DNA of the CDR3 is TGTGCCACCAGCAGCCCCTCGAACACCGGGGAGCTGTTTTTT. Based on the CDR3 plus reference TRBV15 and TRBJ2-2, the full variable domain is DAMVIQNPRYQVTQFGKPVTLSCSQTLNHNVMYWYQQKSSQAPKLLFHYYDKDFNNEADTPDNFQSRRPNTSFCFLDIRSPGLGDTAMYLCATSSPSNTGELFFGEGSRLTVL.

This clonotype was seen ten or more times. This chain uses TRBV5-1 with TRBJ2-1; no clear D. The V and J ends lost 4 bases and 5 bases respectively, with 7 bases between them. The V gene's germline CDR1 is SGHRS and CDR2 YFSETQ. This CDR3 is 12 amino acids long. The CDR3: CASSRKNNEQFF. The DNA of the CDR3 is TGCGCCAGCAGCCGAAAAAACAATGAGCAGTTCTTC. The full variable domain, completed using reference TRBV5-1 and TRBJ2-1, is KAGVTQTPRYLIKTRGQQVTLSCSPISGHRSVSWYQQTPGQGLQFLFEYFSETQRNKGNFPGRFSGRQFSNSRSEMNVSTLELGDSALYLCASSRKNNEQFFGPGTRLTVL.

Of note for this clonotype: This may be a read error, as it is one base from a much larger clone. This sequence joins TRBV7-9 and TRBJ2-2, with D possibly being TRBD2 (5 bases). The V gene's germline CDR1 is SEHNR and CDR2 FQNEAQ (reference sequence). The CDR3 is 14 residues long. The CDR3 region has the DNA TGTGGCAGCAGCTTGCACTGGGAGACCGGGGAGCTGTTTTTT. Its translation is CGSSLHWETGELFF.

This clonotype has a count of ten or more. The V call is TRBV6-5, the J call TRBJ2-4; 7 bases align to TRBD1. The V and J ends lost 2 bases and 6 bases, in that order; junction bases with no gene match: 4. The CDR3 length is 14 residues. Germline CDR1 MNHEY, CDR2 SVGAGI. Written as DNA, the CDR3 is TGTGCCAGCAGTTACGAAGGGGGCCGAAACATTCAGTACTTC. This encodes CASSYEGGRNIQYF.

This clonotype has ten or more counts. The J gene is TRBJ2-6, the V gene TRBV12-3 or TRBV12-4, with 12 bases aligning to TRBD2. The CDR3 runs to 21 residues. V was pared by 1 base and J by 4 bases, with 14 bases of the junction left unmatched. For the CDR3, the DNA is TGTGCCAGCAGTTTAGGAGGACTAGCGGGAATGAGAGTGAGGGGGGCCAACGTCCTGACTTTC. Translation: CASSLGGLAGMRVRGANVLTF.

In its sample, this clonotype was seen a few times. The gene calls are TRBV6-2 or TRBV6-3 and TRBJ2-7; unclear D gene. The CDR3 length is 14 residues. The V gene lost 2 bases and the J gene lost 4 bases, with 12 bases spanning the gap. Germline CDR1 MNHEY, CDR2 SVGEGT. The CDR3, as DNA: TGTGCCAGCAGTTACGTATCGGCGCTATACGAGCAGTACTTC. Its translation: CASSYVSALYEQYF.

This clonotype was detected many times. The chain carries TRBV6-5 and TRBJ2-1; 10 bases match TRBD1. Germline CDR1 reads MNHEY; CDR2 reads SVGAGI. This CDR3 spans 12 amino acids. Unmatched junction bases numbered 8, after V lost 5 bases and J lost 16 bases. The CDR3 region is CASSPSGTGAFF. Written as DNA, the CDR3 is TGTGCCAGCAGTCCATCCGGGACAGGGGCCTTCTTC.

This clonotype was counted many times. This chain uses TRBV24-1 with TRBJ2-7; D may be TRBD1 or TRBD2 (5 bases each). In germline, CDR1 is KGHDR, CDR2 SFDVKD. V lost 3 bases and J lost 6, with 5 bases in between. The CDR3 length is 11 residues. The CDR3 sequence: CATSDGGEQYF. In DNA, the CDR3 is TGTGCCACCAGTGATGGGGGCGAGCAGTACTTC.

This clonotype was counted at least ten times. The chain recombines TRBV20-1 with TRBJ1-2, with 9 bases identical to TRBD1. Trimming cost V 1 base and J 4 bases; bases outside gene matches: 4. The CDR3 covers 14 residues. Germline V lookup: CDR1 DFQATT, CDR2 SNEGSKA (reference sequence). The CDR3 bases are TGCAGTGCTAGAGGGGACAGGGACCTCTATGGCTACACCTTC. The encoded protein is CSARGDRDLYGYTF.

The V and J genes are TRBV5-1 and TRBJ2-6, with D unclear. The CDR3 contains 17 residues. Germline-derived CDR1 and CDR2 are SGHRS and YFSETQ. V was shortened by 0 bases and J by 0 bases, with 10 bases between the two germline ends. The CDR3 loop reads CASSLGASDSGANVLTF. CDR3 coding DNA: TGCGCCAGCAGCTTGGGGGCATCTGACTCTGGGGCCAACGTCCTGACTTTC.